This T cell receptor beta chain was recorded in a study of blood T cell repertoires in COVID-19. In the study overall: Sites across the United States, Italy and Spain contributed samples from acute and convalescent COVID-19. The cDNA or gDNA used as material had been derived from T cells, B-cell-depleted T cells, or PBMCs.

This clone has a handful of counts. Authors' analysis steps: Scientists estimated how many nucleated cells there were by amplifying reference gene primers. Sequencing was performed with immunoSEQ multiplex PCR; in TCRdb, only in-frame clones are kept and a portion is missing. V and J calls and clone size are given by that table; D and trimming were obtained from the DNA. The sample has 74,000 or so clones, nearly 90% seen once. The V end was cut by 2 bases, the J end by 5 bases, with 9 bases between. Germline loops: CDR1 MNHNS, CDR2 SASEGT. This CDR3 is built from 13 residues. The V gene is TRBV6-1, the J gene TRBJ1-1; D gene unclear. This clonotype originated in a man aged 45 to 65 with active COVID-19. Sequencing used peripheral blood. DNA of the CDR3: TGTGCCAGCAGTGAAAGCCTGAGGACTGAAGCTTTCTTT. Protein sequence: CASSESLRTEAFF.